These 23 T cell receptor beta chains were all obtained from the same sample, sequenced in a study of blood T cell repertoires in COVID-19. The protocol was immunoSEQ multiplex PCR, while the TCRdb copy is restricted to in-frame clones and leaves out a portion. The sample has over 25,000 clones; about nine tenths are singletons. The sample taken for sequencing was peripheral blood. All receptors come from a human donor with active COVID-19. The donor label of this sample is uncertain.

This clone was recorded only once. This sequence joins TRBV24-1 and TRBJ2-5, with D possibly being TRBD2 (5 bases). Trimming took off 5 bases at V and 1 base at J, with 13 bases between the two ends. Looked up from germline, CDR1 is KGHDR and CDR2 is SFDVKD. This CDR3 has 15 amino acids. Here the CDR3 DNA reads TGTGCCACCAGTGCGGGTCCGGGAACCCAAGAGACCCAGTACTTC. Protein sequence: CATSAGPGTQETQYF.

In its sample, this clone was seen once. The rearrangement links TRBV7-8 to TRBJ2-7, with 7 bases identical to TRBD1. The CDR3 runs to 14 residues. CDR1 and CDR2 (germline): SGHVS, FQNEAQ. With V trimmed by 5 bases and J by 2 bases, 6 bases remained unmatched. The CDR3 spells CASSPRQGPYEQYF. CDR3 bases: TGTGCCAGCAGCCCCCGACAGGGACCCTACGAGCAGTACTTC.

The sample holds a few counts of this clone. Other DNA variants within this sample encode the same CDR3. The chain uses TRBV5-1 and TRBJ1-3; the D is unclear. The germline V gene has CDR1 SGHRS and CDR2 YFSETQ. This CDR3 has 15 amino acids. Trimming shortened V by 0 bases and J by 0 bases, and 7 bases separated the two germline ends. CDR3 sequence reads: CASSLERPSGNTIYF. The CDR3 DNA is TGCGCCAGCAGCTTGGAGAGGCCCTCTGGAAACACCATATATTTT.

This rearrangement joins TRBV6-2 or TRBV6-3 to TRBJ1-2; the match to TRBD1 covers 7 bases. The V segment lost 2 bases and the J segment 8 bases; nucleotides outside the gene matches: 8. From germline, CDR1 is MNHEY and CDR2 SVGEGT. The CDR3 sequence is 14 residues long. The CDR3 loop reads CASSYVDRVQGYTF. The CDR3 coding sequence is TGTGCCAGCAGTTACGTTGACAGGGTGCAAGGCTACACCTTC.

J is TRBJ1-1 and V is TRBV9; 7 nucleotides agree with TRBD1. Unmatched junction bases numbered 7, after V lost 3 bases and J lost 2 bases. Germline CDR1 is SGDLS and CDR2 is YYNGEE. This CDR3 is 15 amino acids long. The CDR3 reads CASSAHRGSNTEAFF. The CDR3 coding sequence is TGTGCCAGCAGCGCCCACAGGGGATCTAACACTGAAGCTTTCTTT.

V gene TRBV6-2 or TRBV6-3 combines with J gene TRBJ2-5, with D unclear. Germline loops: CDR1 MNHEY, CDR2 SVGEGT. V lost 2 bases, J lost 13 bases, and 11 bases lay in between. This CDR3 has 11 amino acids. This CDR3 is CASSYLASMYF. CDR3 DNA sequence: TGTGCCAGCAGTTACCTGGCTAGTATGTACTTC.

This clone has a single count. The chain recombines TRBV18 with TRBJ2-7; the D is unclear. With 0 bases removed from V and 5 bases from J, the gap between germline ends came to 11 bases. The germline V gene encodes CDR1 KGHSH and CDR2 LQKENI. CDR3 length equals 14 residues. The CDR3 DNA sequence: TGTGCCAGCTCACCACCGATCACAGTCAACGAGCAGTACTTC. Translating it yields CASSPPITVNEQYF.

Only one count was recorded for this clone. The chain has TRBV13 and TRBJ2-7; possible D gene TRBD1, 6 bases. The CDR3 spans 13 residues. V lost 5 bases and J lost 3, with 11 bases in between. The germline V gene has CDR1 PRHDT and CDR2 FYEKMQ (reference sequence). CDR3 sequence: CASSGLRGYEQYF. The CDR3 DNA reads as TGTGCCAGCAGCGGCCTCAGGGGCTACGAGCAGTACTTC.

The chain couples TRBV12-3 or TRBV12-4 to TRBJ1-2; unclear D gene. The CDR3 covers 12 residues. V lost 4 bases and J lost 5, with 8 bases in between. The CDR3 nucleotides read TGTGCCAGCAGTTCGGAGGGATATGGCTACACCTTC. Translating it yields CASSSEGYGYTF.

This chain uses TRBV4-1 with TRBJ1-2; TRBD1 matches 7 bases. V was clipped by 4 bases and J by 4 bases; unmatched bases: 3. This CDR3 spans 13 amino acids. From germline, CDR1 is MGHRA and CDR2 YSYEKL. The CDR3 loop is CASSPWTGYGYTF. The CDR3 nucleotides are TGCGCCAGCAGCCCTTGGACAGGCTATGGCTACACCTTC.

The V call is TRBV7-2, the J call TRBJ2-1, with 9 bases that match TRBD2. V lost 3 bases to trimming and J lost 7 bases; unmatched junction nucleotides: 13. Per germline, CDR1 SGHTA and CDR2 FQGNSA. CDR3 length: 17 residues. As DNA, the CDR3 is TGTGCCAGCAGCTTGGCGGGGGGGCTTCCCGGGGTGAATGAGCAGTTCTTC. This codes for CASSLAGGLPGVNEQFF.

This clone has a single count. The CDR3 bases are TGTGCCAGCTCACCCCCGCCCCGATTCACAGGGGCGAGAACCGGGGAGCTGTTTTTT. Protein sequence: CASSPPPRFTGARTGELFF. The chain employs TRBV18 and TRBJ2-2; 7 positions match TRBD1. The germline CDR1 and CDR2 sequences are KGHSH and LQKENI. CDR3 size: 19 residues. J gave up 5 bases and V 3 bases, and 18 bases lay outside the gene matches.

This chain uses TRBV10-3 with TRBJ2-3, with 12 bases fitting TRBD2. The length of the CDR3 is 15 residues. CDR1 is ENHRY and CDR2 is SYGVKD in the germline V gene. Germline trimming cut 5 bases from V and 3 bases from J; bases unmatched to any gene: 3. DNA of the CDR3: TGTGCCATCAGTACTAGCGGGGGGTCAACAGATACGCAGTATTTT. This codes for CAISTSGGSTDTQYF.

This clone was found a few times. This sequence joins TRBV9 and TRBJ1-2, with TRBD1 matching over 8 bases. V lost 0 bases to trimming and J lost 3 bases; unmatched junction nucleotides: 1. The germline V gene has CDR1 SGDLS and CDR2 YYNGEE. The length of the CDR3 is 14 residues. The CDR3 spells CASSVVRGHYGYTF. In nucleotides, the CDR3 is TGTGCCAGCAGCGTAGTCAGGGGGCACTATGGCTACACCTTC.

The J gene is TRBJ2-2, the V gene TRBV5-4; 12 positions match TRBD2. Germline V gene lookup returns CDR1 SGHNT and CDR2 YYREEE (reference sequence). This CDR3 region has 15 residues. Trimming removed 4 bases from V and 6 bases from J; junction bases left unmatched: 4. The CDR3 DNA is TGTGCCAGCAGCCCACTAGCGGGGGGCGCCGGGGAGCTGTTTTTT. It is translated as CASSPLAGGAGELFF.

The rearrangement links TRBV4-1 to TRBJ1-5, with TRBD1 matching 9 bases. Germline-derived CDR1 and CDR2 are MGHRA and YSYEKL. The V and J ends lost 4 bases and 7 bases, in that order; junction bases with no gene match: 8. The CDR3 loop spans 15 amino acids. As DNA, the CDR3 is TGCGCCAGCAGCCCGCAACAGGGGGCCGGGCAGCCCCAGCATTTT. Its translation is CASSPQQGAGQPQHF.

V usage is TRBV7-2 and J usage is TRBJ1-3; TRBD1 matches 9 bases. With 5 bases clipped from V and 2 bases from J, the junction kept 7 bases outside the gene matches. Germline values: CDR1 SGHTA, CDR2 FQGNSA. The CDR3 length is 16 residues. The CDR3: CASSMTGGWTGNTIYF. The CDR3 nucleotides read TGTGCCAGCAGCATGACAGGGGGGTGGACTGGAAACACCATATATTTT.

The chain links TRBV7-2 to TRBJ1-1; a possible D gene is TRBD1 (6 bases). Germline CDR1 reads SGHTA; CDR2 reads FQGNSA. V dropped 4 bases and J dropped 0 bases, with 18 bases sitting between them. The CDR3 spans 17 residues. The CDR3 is CASSSTRTALMNTEAFF. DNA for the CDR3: TGTGCCAGCAGCTCTACTCGGACAGCACTAATGAACACTGAAGCTTTCTTT.

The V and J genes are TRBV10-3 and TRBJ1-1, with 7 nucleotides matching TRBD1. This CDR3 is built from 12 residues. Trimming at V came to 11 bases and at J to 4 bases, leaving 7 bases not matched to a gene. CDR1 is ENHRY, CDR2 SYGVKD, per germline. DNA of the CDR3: TGTGCCGTAGGGACAGCAACCACTGAAGCTTTCTTT. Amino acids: CAVGTATTEAFF.

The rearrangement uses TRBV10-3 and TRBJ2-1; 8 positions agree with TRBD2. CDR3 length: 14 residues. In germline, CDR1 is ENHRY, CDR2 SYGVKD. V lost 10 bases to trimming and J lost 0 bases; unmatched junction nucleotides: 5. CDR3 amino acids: CATLSGDSYNEQFF. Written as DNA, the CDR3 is TGTGCCACCCTTAGCGGGGACTCCTACAATGAGCAGTTCTTC.

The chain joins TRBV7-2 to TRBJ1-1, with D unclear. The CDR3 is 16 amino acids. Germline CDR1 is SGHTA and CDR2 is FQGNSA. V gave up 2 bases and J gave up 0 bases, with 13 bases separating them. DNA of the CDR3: TGTGCCAGCAGCTTATCGGGATATCGGATGAACACTGAAGCTTTCTTT. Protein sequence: CASSLSGYRMNTEAFF.

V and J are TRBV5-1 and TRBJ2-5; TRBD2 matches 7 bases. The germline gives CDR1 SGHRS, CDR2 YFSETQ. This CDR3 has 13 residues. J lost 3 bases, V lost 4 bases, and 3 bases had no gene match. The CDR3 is CASSAGTKETQYF. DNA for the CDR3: TGCGCCAGCAGCGCCGGGACTAAAGAGACCCAGTACTTC.

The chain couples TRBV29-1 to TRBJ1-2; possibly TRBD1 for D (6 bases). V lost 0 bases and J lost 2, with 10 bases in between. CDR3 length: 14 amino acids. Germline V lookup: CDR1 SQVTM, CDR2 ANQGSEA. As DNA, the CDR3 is TGCAGCGTTGAAGACACAGGGCCCAACTATGGCTACACCTTC. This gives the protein CSVEDTGPNYGYTF.